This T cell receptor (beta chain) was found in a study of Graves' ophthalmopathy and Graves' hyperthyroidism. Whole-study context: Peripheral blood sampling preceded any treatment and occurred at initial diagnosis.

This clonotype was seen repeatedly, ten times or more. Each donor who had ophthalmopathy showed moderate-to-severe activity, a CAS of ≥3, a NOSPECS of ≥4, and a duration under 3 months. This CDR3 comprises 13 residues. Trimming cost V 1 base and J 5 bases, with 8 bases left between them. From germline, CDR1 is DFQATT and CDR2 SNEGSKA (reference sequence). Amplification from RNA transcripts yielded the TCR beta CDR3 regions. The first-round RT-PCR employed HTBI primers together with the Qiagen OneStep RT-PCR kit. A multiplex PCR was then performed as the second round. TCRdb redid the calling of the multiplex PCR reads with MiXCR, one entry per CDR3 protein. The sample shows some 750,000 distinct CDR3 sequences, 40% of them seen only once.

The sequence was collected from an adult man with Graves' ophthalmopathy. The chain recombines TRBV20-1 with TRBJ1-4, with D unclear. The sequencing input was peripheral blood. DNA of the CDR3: TGCAGTGCTAGAGTCGCCTCGAATGAAAAACTGTTTTTT. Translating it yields CSARVASNEKLFF.